Shown below are 5 T cell receptor beta chains from a single sample sequenced in a study of blood T cell repertoires in COVID-19. Profiling relied on immunoSEQ multiplex PCR, and the TCRdb table lists in-frame clones only, not all of them. The sample has about 170,000 clones; roughly 84% are singletons. Input material: peripheral blood. Every receptor here comes from a woman of 80 years or more with active or convalescent COVID-19.

This clone was seen a single time. This chain joins TRBV12-5 and TRBJ1-2; TRBD1 agrees at 8 bases. The germline V gene has CDR1 LGHNT and CDR2 FRNRAP. Trimming cost V 3 bases and J 7 bases; bases outside gene matches: 10. This CDR3 spans 15 amino acids. This CDR3 is CASGLMDRVLRGYTF. The CDR3 DNA follows: TGTGCTAGTGGTTTAATGGACAGGGTGTTGCGTGGCTACACCTTC.

This chain joins TRBV24-1 and TRBJ1-6, with D perhaps matching TRBD1 (5 bases). Looked up from germline, CDR1 is KGHDR and CDR2 is SFDVKD. The V end was cut by 1 base, the J end by 7 bases, with 13 bases between. The CDR3 is made up of 16 amino acids. CDR3: CATSDLLRVRNSPLHF. CDR3 DNA: TGTGCCACCAGTGATTTACTCAGGGTCCGGAATTCACCCCTCCACTTT.

V gene TRBV3-1 (or the pseudogene TRBV3-2) combines with J gene TRBJ2-1; the match to TRBD2 covers 9 bases. Germline lookup yields CDR1 LGHDT and CDR2 YNNKEL (reference sequence). The CDR3 runs 17 residues. Losses at the gene ends were 3 bases for V and 0 bases for J; bases not matched to a gene: 6. This CDR3 reads CASSHYLAGLSYNEQFF. The CDR3 DNA reads TGTGCCAGCAGCCACTATCTAGCGGGACTCTCCTACAATGAGCAGTTCTTC.

This rearrangement joins TRBV5-1 to TRBJ2-3; 13 positions agree with TRBD2. V lost 6 bases and J lost 3; bases outside the gene matches: 4. The CDR3 is 15 residues long. Germline loops: CDR1 SGHRS, CDR2 YFSETQ. CDR3 sequence reads: CASTTSGRETDTQYF. CDR3 nucleotide sequence: TGCGCCAGCACCACTAGCGGGAGGGAAACAGATACGCAGTATTTT.

The chain is built from TRBV20-1 and TRBJ2-1, with 9 bases matching TRBD2. The CDR3 spans 15 residues. V dropped 3 bases and J dropped 6; count of bases not matched to a gene: 9. Germline CDR1 is DFQATT and CDR2 is SNEGSKA (reference sequence). CDR3 amino acids: CSASYGTSQSNEQFF. The DNA of the CDR3 is TGCAGTGCTAGTTACGGGACTAGCCAAAGCAATGAGCAGTTCTTC.